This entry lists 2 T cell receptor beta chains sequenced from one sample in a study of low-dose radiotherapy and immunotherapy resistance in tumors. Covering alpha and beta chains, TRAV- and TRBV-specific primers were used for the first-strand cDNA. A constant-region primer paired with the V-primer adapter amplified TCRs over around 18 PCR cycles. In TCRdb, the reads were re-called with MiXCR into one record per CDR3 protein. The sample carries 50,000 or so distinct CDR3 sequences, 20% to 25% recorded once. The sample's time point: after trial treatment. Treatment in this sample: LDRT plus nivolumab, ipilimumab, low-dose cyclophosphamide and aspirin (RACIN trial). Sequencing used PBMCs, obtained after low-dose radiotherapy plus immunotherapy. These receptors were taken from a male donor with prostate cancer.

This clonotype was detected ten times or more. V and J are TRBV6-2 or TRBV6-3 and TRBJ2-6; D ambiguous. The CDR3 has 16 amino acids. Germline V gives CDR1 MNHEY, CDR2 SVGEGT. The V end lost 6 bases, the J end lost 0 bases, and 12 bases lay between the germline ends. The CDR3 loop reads CASRVPAGSGANVLTF. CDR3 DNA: TGTGCCAGCAGAGTTCCGGCAGGCTCTGGGGCCAACGTCCTGACTTTC.

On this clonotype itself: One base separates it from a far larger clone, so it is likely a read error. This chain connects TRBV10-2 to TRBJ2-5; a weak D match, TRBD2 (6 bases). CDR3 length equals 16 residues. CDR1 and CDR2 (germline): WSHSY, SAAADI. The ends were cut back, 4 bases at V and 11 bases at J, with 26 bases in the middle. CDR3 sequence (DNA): TGCGCCAGCAGTGTCGTGGAAAGCGGGCCTTACAATGAGCAGTACTTC. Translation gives CASSVVESGPYNEQYF.